This TCR beta chain comes out of a study of chemoradiotherapy in HPV16-positive cancers. Germline CDR1 reads LNHDA; CDR2 reads SQIVND (reference sequence). The V segment lost 3 bases and the J segment 1 base; nucleotides outside the gene matches: 7. The CDR3 loop spans 17 amino acids. Repertoires were generated with immunoSEQ multiplex PCR, while TCRdb's copy carries only in-frame clones and drops some. This sample has approximately 140 clones; over 75% occur once, and the top ten carry over 20%. The material was tumor tissue, obtained from a patient who underwent chemoradiotherapy. The sequence came from a human donor with HPV-associated anogenital cancer. The rearrangement joins TRBV19 to TRBJ1-1; 11 positions match TRBD1. Here the CDR3 DNA reads TGTGCCAGTAGTATTGGTGGGACAGGGGGAGGGAACACTGAAGCTTTCTTT. Translated, it gives CASSIGGTGGGNTEAFF.